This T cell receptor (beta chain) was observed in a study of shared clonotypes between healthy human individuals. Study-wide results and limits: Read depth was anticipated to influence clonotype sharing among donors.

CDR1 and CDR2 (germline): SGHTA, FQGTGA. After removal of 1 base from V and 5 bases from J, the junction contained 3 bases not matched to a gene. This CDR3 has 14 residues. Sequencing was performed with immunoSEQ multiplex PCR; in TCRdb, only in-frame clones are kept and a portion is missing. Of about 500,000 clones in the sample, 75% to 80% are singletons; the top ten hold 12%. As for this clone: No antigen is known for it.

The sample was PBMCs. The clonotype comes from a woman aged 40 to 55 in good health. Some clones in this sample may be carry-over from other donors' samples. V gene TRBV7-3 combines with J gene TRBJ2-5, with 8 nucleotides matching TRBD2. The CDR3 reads CASSLSGTRETQYF. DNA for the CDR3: TGTGCCAGCAGCTTAAGCGGGACTAGGGAGACCCAGTACTTC.